These 10 T cell receptor beta chains share one sample of origin, sequenced in a study of shared clonotypes between healthy human individuals. The data were produced by immunoSEQ multiplex PCR, yet TCRdb's version contains in-frame clones alone and is incomplete. The sample includes around 2.5 million clones, roughly 93% of them seen just once. The sequenced sample consisted of naive CD4+ T cells from PBMCs. Subset given: CD45RA+ positively selected. The receptors here all came from a man younger than 30 in good health. Some clones in this sample may be carry-over from other donors' samples.

The chain carries TRBV2 and TRBJ2-1, with 8 bases aligning to TRBD2. Trimming at V came to 7 bases and at J to 4 bases, leaving 6 bases not matched to a gene. The CDR3 has 14 residues. Germline CDR1 SNHLY, CDR2 FYNNEI. CDR3 DNA: TGTGCCAGCATGGATCGGGGGGGGTACAATGAGCAGTTCTTC. It codes for CASMDRGGYNEQFF.

About this clone itself: Other nucleotide sequences from this sample produce the same CDR3. The rearrangement uses TRBV19 and TRBJ1-1; D is ambiguous. Per germline, CDR1 LNHDA and CDR2 SQIVND (reference sequence). The CDR3 runs 12 residues. Trimming left V 1 base short and J 6 bases short, with 6 bases between. In DNA form, the CDR3 reads TGTGCCAGTAGTATAGGAGGGTCTGAAGCTTTCTTT. It translates to CASSIGGSEAFF.

The chain joins TRBV29-1 to TRBJ2-1; D possibly matches TRBD1 or TRBD2 (5 bases each). From germline, CDR1 is SQVTM and CDR2 ANQGSEA. With 5 bases removed from V and 1 base from J, the gap between germline ends came to 15 bases. The CDR3 is 15 amino acids. CDR3 nucleotides: TGCAGCGTTATCCGGGGACCACTTTCCTACAATGAGCAGTTCTTC. It specifies CSVIRGPLSYNEQFF.

V gene TRBV30 combines with J gene TRBJ2-3; 8 bases align to TRBD2. The germline V gene encodes CDR1 GTSNPN and CDR2 SVGIG (reference sequence). The CDR3 loop spans 14 amino acids. V was pared by 5 bases and J by 3 bases, with 7 bases of the junction left unmatched. CDR3 in amino acids: CAWGLGTRTDTQYF. CDR3 nucleotide sequence: TGTGCCTGGGGTTTAGGGACTAGGACAGATACGCAGTATTTT.

This clone came up a few times. V gene TRBV10-3 combines with J gene TRBJ2-5; 9 bases match TRBD1. This CDR3 is 15 amino acids long. Germline-derived CDR1 and CDR2 are ENHRY and SYGVKD. V shed 2 bases and J 7 bases; nucleotides not matched to a gene: 8. CDR3: CAISERTGVIGTQYF. The CDR3 nucleotides are TGTGCCATCAGTGAGCGGACAGGGGTAATTGGGACCCAGTACTTC.

V gene TRBV29-1 combines with J gene TRBJ1-1; maybe TRBD1 (6 bases). This CDR3 has 11 residues. The V end lost 6 bases, the J end lost 7 bases, and 12 bases lay between the germline ends. CDR1 is SQVTM and CDR2 is ANQGSEA in the germline V gene. This chain's CDR3 is CSVERGFEAFF. The CDR3 DNA reads TGCAGCGTCGAAAGGGGGTTTGAAGCTTTCTTT.

The chain recombines TRBV20-1 with TRBJ1-4; D possibly corresponds to TRBD1 (5 bases). There are 11 residues in the CDR3. The germline V gene encodes CDR1 DFQATT and CDR2 SNEGSKA (reference sequence). The V end lost 6 bases, the J end lost 10 bases, and 12 bases lay between the germline ends. CDR3 DNA sequence: TGCAGTGCCCCGGGGGAGGGAAAACTGTTTTTT. Encoded protein: CSAPGEGKLFF.

V gene TRBV28 combines with J gene TRBJ1-3; tentatively, D is TRBD1 (5 bases). This CDR3 has 14 amino acids. V was cut by 2 bases and J by 5 bases, with 10 bases left in between. In germline, CDR1 is MDHEN, CDR2 SYDVKM. In DNA form, the CDR3 reads TGTGCCAGCAGTTTACAAAGGGGCCGAAACACCATATATTTT. Its translation is CASSLQRGRNTIYF.

V is TRBV30 and J is TRBJ1-5; D is possibly TRBD1 (5 bases). Germline V lookup: CDR1 GTSNPN, CDR2 SVGIG (reference sequence). The ends were cut back, 3 bases at V and 6 bases at J, with 15 bases in the middle. CDR3 length equals 14 residues. The CDR3 nucleotides are TGTGCCTGGAGCGAGACAGTCGGGGGTCAGCCCCAGCATTTT. Protein product: CAWSETVGGQPQHF.

This clone showed up just a few times. This CDR3 is also generated by other DNA sequences in the sample. This sequence joins TRBV2 and TRBJ1-1, with 7 positions matching TRBD1. Germline loops: CDR1 SNHLY, CDR2 FYNNEI. The CDR3 length is 15 residues. V dropped 3 bases and J dropped 0; count of bases not matched to a gene: 4. CDR3 in amino acids: CASSDPGTVNTEAFF. The CDR3 region has the DNA TGTGCCAGCAGTGACCCCGGGACAGTGAACACTGAAGCTTTCTTT.